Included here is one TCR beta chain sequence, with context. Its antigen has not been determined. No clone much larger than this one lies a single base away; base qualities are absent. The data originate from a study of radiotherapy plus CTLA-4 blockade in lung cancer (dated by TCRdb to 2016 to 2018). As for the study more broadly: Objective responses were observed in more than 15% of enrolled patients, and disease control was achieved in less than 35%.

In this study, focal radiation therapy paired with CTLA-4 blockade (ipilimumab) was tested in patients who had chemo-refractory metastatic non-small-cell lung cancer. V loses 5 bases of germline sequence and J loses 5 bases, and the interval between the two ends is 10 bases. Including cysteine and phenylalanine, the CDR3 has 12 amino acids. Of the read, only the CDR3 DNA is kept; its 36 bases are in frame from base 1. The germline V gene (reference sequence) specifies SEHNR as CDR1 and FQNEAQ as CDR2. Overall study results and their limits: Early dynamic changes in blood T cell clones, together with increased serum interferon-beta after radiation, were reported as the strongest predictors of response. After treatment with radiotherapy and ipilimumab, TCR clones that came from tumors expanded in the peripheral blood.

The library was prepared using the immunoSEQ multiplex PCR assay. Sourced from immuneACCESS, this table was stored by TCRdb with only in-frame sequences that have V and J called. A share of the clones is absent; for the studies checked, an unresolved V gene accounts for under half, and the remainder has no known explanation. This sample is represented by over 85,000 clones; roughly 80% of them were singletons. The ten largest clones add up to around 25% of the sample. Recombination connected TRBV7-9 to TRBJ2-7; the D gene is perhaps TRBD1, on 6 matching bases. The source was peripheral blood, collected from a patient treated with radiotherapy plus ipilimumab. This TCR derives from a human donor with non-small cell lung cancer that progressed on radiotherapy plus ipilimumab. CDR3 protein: CASSAGVNEQYF. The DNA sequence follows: TGTGCCAGCAGCGCAGGGGTTAACGAGCAGTACTTC. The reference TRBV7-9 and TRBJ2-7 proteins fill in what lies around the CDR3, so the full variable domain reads DTGVSQNPRHKITKRGQNVTFRCDPISEHNRLYWYRQTLGQGPEFLTYFQNEAQLEKSRLLSDRFSAERPKGSFSTLEIQRTEQGDSAMYLCASSAGVNEQYFGPGTRLTVT.